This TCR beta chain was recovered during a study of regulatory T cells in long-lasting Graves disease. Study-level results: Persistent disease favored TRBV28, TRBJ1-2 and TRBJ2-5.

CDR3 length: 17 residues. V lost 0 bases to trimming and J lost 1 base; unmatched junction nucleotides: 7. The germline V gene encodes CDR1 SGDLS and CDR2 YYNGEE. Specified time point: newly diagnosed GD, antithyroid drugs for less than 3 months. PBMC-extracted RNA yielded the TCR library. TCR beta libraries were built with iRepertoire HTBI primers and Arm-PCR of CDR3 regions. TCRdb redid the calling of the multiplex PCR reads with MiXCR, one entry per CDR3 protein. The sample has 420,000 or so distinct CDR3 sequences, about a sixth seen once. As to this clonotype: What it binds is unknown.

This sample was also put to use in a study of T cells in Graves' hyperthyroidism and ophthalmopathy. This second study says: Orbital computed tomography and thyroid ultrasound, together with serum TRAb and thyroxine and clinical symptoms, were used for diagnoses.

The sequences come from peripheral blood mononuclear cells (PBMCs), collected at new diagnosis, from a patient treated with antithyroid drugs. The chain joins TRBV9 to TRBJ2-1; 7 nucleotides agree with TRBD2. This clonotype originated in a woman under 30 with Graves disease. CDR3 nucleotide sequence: TGTGCCAGCAGCGTAGGATCGCTAGCGGTATCCTACAATGAGCAGTTCTTC. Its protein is CASSVGSLAVSYNEQFF.